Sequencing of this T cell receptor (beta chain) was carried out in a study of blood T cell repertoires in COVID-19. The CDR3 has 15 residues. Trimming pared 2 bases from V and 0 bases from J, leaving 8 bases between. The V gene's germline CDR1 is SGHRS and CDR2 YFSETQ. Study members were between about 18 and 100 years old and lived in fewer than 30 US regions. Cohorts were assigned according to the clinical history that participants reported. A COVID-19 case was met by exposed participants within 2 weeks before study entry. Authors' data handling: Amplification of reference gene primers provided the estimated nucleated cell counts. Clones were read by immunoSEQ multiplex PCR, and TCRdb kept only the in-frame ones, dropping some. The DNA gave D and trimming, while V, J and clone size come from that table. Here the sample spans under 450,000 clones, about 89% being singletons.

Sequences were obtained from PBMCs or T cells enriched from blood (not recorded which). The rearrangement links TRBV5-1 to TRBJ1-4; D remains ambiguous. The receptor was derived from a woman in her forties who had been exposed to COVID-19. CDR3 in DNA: TGCGCCAGCAGCTTTGGGAGTGCAACTAATGAAAAACTGTTTTTT. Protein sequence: CASSFGSATNEKLFF.